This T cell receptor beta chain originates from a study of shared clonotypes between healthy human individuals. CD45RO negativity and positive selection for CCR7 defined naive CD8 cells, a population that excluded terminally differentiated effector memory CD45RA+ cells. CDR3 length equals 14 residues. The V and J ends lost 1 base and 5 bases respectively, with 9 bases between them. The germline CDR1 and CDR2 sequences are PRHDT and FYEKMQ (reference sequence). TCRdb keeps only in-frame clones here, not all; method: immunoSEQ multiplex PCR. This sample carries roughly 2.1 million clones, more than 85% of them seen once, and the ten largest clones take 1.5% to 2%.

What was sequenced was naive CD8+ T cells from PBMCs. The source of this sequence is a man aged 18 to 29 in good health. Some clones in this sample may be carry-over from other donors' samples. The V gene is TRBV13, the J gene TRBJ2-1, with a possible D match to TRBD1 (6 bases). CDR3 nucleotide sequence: TGTGCCAGCAGCTTAGACCAGGGGCACAATGAGCAGTTCTTC. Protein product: CASSLDQGHNEQFF.